The sequence of this TCR beta chain was determined in a study of T cell repertoires in cytomegalovirus infection. Study background: Recently identified HLA-C-restricted CMV epitopes were used, and well-studied HLA-B-restricted CMV epitopes were used as well. An indication of both CMV infection and matching HLA type came from public TCR beta signatures. Notes on the study in general: Adding up the frequency of public TCR beta families identified people who carried CMV plus the relevant HLA. Clonotypes of TCR beta that were HLA-C-restricted and CMV-specific dominated the ex vivo response.

MiXCR, run by TCRdb on the reads, gives a single entry per CDR3 protein. The sample lists 900,000 to 950,000 distinct CDR3 sequences, roughly 30% seen once, with more than 12% in the top ten. This CDR3 is built from 13 residues. Germline V gives CDR1 DFQATT, CDR2 SNEGSKA (reference sequence). The V end was cut by 7 bases, the J end by 3 bases, with 13 bases between. About this clonotype: The antigen remains undetermined.

The source is a human donor in good health (CMV status not recorded). Some clones in this sample may be carry-over from other donors' samples. This chain connects TRBV20-1 to TRBJ2-1, with D hard to call. The specimen was cultured CD8+ T cells from PBMCs, collected from culture after CMV antigen stimulation. As DNA, the CDR3 is TGCAGTGTTCGTTCCGACCGCTACAATGAGCAGTTCTTC. It is translated as CSVRSDRYNEQFF.